This T cell receptor (beta chain) was recovered during a study of OX40 agonist ivuxolimab in advanced cancers. Sequencing was performed with immunoSEQ multiplex PCR; in TCRdb, only in-frame clones are kept and a portion is missing. Found here are around 37,000 clones, approximately 90% of them singletons; the top ten hold about 13%. Study-wide results and limits: Not determined was the antigen specificity of the expanded peripheral T cells. Dose levels from 0.1 to 3.0 mg/kg saw CD4+ and CD8+ blood T cells expand clonally by week 6.

Points on this clone: Its antigen is unknown.

The CDR3 runs to 12 residues. Germline assignment: CDR1 SGHNT and CDR2 YENEEA. V was clipped by 10 bases and J by 7 bases, with 13 bases between them. The sequencing used CD4+ or CD8+ T cells sorted from blood, collected in a trial of the OX40 agonist ivuxolimab. The source of this sequence is an adult with an advanced solid tumor such as melanoma, head and neck, liver or kidney cancer. The chain has TRBV11-3 and TRBJ2-2; maybe TRBD1 (6 bases). The chain's CDR3 is CATWGRIGELFF. CDR3 nucleotides: TGTGCCACCTGGGGGCGCATCGGGGAGCTGTTTTTT.